One sample yielded the 20 T cell receptor beta chains listed below, sequenced in a study of graft-versus-host responses after intestinal transplantation. Here immunoSEQ multiplex PCR was the method, and the copy in TCRdb shows in-frame clones only, minus some. The sample consists of around 92,000 clones, approximately 85% of them appearing once. The source was PBMCs, collected 255 days after intestinal transplant. These receptors were obtained from a human patient who received an intestinal transplant, so some T cells may come from the graft donor.

V gene TRBV9 combines with J gene TRBJ1-1; D gene unclear. The V gene lost 7 bases and the J gene lost 1 base, with 8 bases spanning the gap. The CDR3 covers 12 residues. Per germline, CDR1 SGDLS and CDR2 YYNGEE. CDR3: CASERANTEAFF. The CDR3 DNA sequence: TGTGCCAGCGAAAGGGCGAACACTGAAGCTTTCTTT.

Of note for this clone: Mismatch with germline at one junction end may stem from a read error. The chain carries TRBV7-7 and TRBJ2-3; 7 bases align to TRBD2. There are 16 residues in the CDR3. Germline CDR1 reads SSHAT; CDR2 reads FNYEAQ (reference sequence). In DNA form, the CDR3 reads TGTGCTAGCAGCTTAGAGCCGGGGGGAGGCACAGATACGCAGTATTTT. Translation gives CASSLEPGGGTDTQYF.

The chain links TRBV4-1 to TRBJ2-6, with D perhaps matching TRBD1 (5 bases). This CDR3 is built from 18 residues. V was clipped by 0 bases and J by 2 bases, with 14 bases between them. CDR1 is MGHRA and CDR2 is YSYEKL in the germline V gene. CDR3 coding DNA: TGCGCCAGCAGCCAAGAGTGGCAGGGAAAGGCTGGGGCCAACGTCCTGACTTTC. Translating it yields CASSQEWQGKAGANVLTF.

In this sample, this clone turned up once. The chain carries TRBV7-8 and TRBJ1-5; 9 positions agree with TRBD1. Germline CDR1 reads SGHVS; CDR2 reads FQNEAQ. There are 14 residues in the CDR3. Germline trimming cut 10 bases from V and 4 bases from J; bases unmatched to any gene: 8. The CDR3 region has the DNA TGTGCCACCTCGGACAGGGGAAGTAATCAGCCCCAGCATTTT. The encoded protein is CATSDRGSNQPQHF. Full variable domain (missing parts from reference TRBV7-8 and TRBJ1-5): GAGVSQSPRYKVAKRGQDVALRCDPISGHVSLFWYQQALGQGPEFLTYFQNEAQLDKSGLPSDRFFAERPEGSVSTLKIQRTQQEDSAVYLCATSDRGSNQPQHFGDGTRLSIL.

V is TRBV5-4 and J is TRBJ1-1, with unresolved D. This CDR3 has 15 amino acids. Per germline, CDR1 SGHNT and CDR2 YYREEE (reference sequence). The V gene lost 0 bases and the J gene lost 7 bases, with 16 bases spanning the gap. In DNA, the CDR3 is TGTGCCAGCAGCTTGGCCGCTTTCGCGGGCCATGAAGCTTTCTTT. Translated, it gives CASSLAAFAGHEAFF. Supplemented by reference TRBV5-4 and TRBJ1-1, the full variable domain reads ETGVTQSPTHLIKTRGQQVTLRCSSQSGHNTVSWYQQALGQGPQFIFQYYREEENGRGNFPPRFSGLQFPNYSSELNVNALELDDSALYLCASSLAAFAGHEAFFGQGTRLTVV.

The chain recombines TRBV30 with TRBJ1-2; no firm D call. Trimming pared 0 bases from V and 2 bases from J, leaving 7 bases between. Germline assignment: CDR1 GTSNPN and CDR2 SVGIG (reference sequence). This CDR3 has 13 residues. The CDR3 coding sequence is TGTGCCTGGAGTGTAAACAGAAACTATGGCTACACCTTC. Its protein product is CAWSVNRNYGYTF.

V usage is TRBV6-1 and J usage is TRBJ2-7; no reliable D call. In germline, CDR1 is MNHNS, CDR2 SASEGT. V lost 2 bases to trimming and J lost 4 bases, with 12 bases between them. The CDR3 is 14 residues long. CDR3 sequence reads: CASSERAGQYEQYF. In DNA, the CDR3 is TGTGCCAGCAGTGAACGCGCAGGCCAATACGAGCAGTACTTC.

J is TRBJ1-2 and V is TRBV5-1; maybe TRBD1 (5 bases). V was shortened by 0 bases and J by 0 bases, with 12 bases between the two germline ends. The CDR3 length is 16 residues. CDR1 is SGHRS, CDR2 YFSETQ, per germline. This chain's CDR3 is CASSLDWTRTNYGYTF. CDR3 DNA: TGCGCCAGCAGCTTGGACTGGACAAGGACTAACTATGGCTACACCTTC.

CDR3 sequence: CASIPGLGPYEQYV. DNA for the CDR3: TGTGCCAGCATACCGGGACTAGGGCCCTACGAGCAGTACGTC. J is TRBJ2-7 and V is TRBV5-5; TRBD2 agrees at 8 bases. The CDR3 has 14 amino acids. V lost 6 bases, J lost 2 bases, and 7 bases stayed unmatched. The germline V gene has CDR1 SGHKS and CDR2 YYEKEE (reference sequence).

This clone was counted once. The chain combines TRBV28 with TRBJ2-2; 8 positions match TRBD2. Per germline, CDR1 MDHEN and CDR2 SYDVKM. The CDR3 runs to 16 residues. V was clipped by 3 bases and J by 6 bases; unmatched bases: 9. The DNA for the CDR3 is TGTGCCAGCAGTTTGTTTAGCGGGATAATCGCCGGGGAGCTGTTTTTT. Translation: CASSLFSGIIAGELFF. Combining the CDR3 with reference TRBV28 and TRBJ2-2 gives the whole variable domain DVKVTQSSRYLVKRTGEKVFLECVQDMDHENMFWYRQDPGLGLRLIYFSYDVKMKEKGDIPEGYSVSREKKERFSLILESASTNQTSMYLCASSLFSGIIAGELFFGEGSRLTVL.

V usage is TRBV6-4 and J usage is TRBJ1-3, with D tentatively TRBD1 (6 bases). This CDR3 has 24 amino acids. V lost 2 bases and J 1 base, leaving 36 bases between the germline ends. CDR1 is MRHNA, CDR2 SNTAGT, per germline. The CDR3: CASSDVLRIARINRDRRSGNTIYF. DNA for the CDR3: TGTGCCAGCAGTGACGTTTTGAGAATCGCGCGAATAAACAGAGACAGGCGGTCTGGAAACACCATATATTTT.

The genes are TRBV7-9 and TRBJ1-4, with unresolved D. Germline V CDR1 and CDR2: SEHNR, FQNEAQ (reference sequence). Between the trimmed V and J ends, which lost 8 bases and 8 bases, there was a span of 15 bases. The CDR3 covers 13 residues. DNA of the CDR3: TGTGCCAGCTCCGGGCAACCCCAGGAAAAACTGTTTTTT. Protein: CASSGQPQEKLFF. The whole variable domain, filled in from reference TRBV7-9 and TRBJ1-4, reads DTGVSQNPRHKITKRGQNVTFRCDPISEHNRLYWYRQTLGQGPEFLTYFQNEAQLEKSRLLSDRFSAERPKGSFSTLEIQRTEQGDSAMYLCASSGQPQEKLFFGSGTQLSVL.

This chain uses TRBV19 with TRBJ1-2, with 7 positions matching TRBD1. This CDR3 has 16 amino acids. The V gene end was trimmed by 5 bases and the J gene end by 6 bases; junction bases not matched to a gene: 15. The germline V gene encodes CDR1 LNHDA and CDR2 SQIVND (reference sequence). The CDR3 here is CASSLGLTTGSDGYTF. CDR3 bases: TGTGCCAGTAGTCTAGGCCTCACGACAGGGTCGGATGGCTACACCTTC.

This chain joins TRBV7-2 and TRBJ1-2; 7 nucleotides align to TRBD1. The length of the CDR3 is 12 residues. Germline CDR1 is SGHTA and CDR2 is FQGNSA. Trimming cost V 6 bases and J 6 bases; bases outside gene matches: 4. The DNA for the CDR3 is TGTGCCAGCAGTCCCACAGGGGATGGCTACACCTTC. It codes for CASSPTGDGYTF.

This clone was seen a handful of times. The gene calls are TRBV4-1 and TRBJ1-2; D remains unclear. The CDR3 length is 14 residues. Trimming pared 4 bases from V and 0 bases from J, leaving 9 bases between. Germline V gene data show CDR1 as MGHRA and CDR2 as YSYEKL. As DNA, the CDR3 is TGCGCCAGCAGCCCCGAGATTACTAACTATGGCTACACCTTC. As protein: CASSPEITNYGYTF.

This sequence joins TRBV6-5 and TRBJ2-1; 11 bases match TRBD2. The V segment lost 2 bases and the J segment 4 bases; nucleotides outside the gene matches: 4. This CDR3 has 16 residues. The germline V gene encodes CDR1 MNHEY and CDR2 SVGAGI. The CDR3 DNA reads as TGTGCCAGCAGTTACCCGACTAGCGGGGCGTACAATGAGCAGTTCTTC. Translating it yields CASSYPTSGAYNEQFF.

The chain employs TRBV27 and TRBJ2-5; TRBD1 matches at 9 bases. Trimming cost V 2 bases and J 9 bases; bases outside gene matches: 7. In germline, CDR1 is MNHEY, CDR2 SMNVEV (reference sequence). This CDR3 has 14 amino acids. The CDR3 loop reads CASSLGGTGTAQYF. The DNA of the CDR3 is TGTGCCAGCAGTTTAGGCGGGACAGGGACGGCCCAGTACTTC.

This clone was counted once. V is TRBV5-4 and J is TRBJ1-2, with D maybe TRBD1 (6 bases). Germline CDR1 and CDR2: SGHNT and YYREEE (reference sequence). Trimming removed 3 bases at V and 4 bases at J, with 10 bases between. This CDR3 is 13 amino acids long. The CDR3 region is CASSSRGAYGYTF. CDR3 coding DNA: TGTGCCAGCAGCTCCAGGGGCGCCTATGGCTACACCTTC.

The CDR3 DNA reads TGCGCCAGCAGCCAAGTTTCGCGGCAGTTGAACACTGAAGCTTTCTTT. It specifies CASSQVSRQLNTEAFF. The V gene is TRBV4-1, the J gene TRBJ1-1; D is ambiguous. This CDR3 contains 16 residues. V shed 1 base and J shed 0 bases, with 12 bases lying between them. Germline CDR1 is MGHRA and CDR2 is YSYEKL.

The rearrangement uses TRBV19 and TRBJ1-4, with TRBD1 as a possible D gene (6 bases). The V gene lost 6 bases and the J gene lost 0 bases, with 8 bases spanning the gap. The CDR3 runs 14 residues. In germline, CDR1 is LNHDA, CDR2 SQIVND (reference sequence). CDR3 in DNA: TGTGCCAGTAGCTGGACAGCAACTAATGAAAAACTGTTTTTT. Protein product: CASSWTATNEKLFF.